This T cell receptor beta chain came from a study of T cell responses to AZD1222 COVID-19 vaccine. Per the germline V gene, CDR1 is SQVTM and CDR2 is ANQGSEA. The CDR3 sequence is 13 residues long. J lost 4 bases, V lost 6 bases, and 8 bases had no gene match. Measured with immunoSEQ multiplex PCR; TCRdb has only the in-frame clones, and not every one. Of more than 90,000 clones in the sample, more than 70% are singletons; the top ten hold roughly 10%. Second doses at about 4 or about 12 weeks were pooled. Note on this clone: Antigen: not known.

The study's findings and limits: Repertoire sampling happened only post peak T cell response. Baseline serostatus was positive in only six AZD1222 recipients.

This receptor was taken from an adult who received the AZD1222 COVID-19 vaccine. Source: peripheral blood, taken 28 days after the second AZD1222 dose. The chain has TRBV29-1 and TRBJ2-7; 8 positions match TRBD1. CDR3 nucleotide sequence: TGCAGCGTGGGTGACAGGGGTTCATACGAGCAGTACTTC. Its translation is CSVGDRGSYEQYF.